This T cell receptor beta chain was identified in a study of shared clonotypes between healthy human individuals. This clone appeared once. Its antigen is still unknown. The CDR3 has 12 amino acids. V was clipped by 9 bases and J by 5 bases, with 14 bases between them. The germline V gene has CDR1 SEHNR and CDR2 FQNEAQ (reference sequence). Whole-study findings and limits: Collection of samples was limited to blood; tissue repertoires likely differ. Genetic and exposure-history diversity was limited by the small donor number.

Deep was the level used in running the assay. The table came from immunoSEQ multiplex PCR; TCRdb's copy has only in-frame clones and leaves some out. The table records under 700,000 clones, about 95% of them present only once. As defined, naive CD8 cells were CD45RO-negative and positively selected for CCR7, with terminally differentiated effector memory CD45RA+ cells excluded. The sample comprised naive CD8+ T cells sorted from blood. The receptor was derived from a woman in her 30s in good health. This chain connects TRBV7-9 to TRBJ2-7; D not resolved. CDR3 coding DNA: TGTGCCAGACGAAGTACGGGCCACGAGCAGTACTTC. Translating gives CARRSTGHEQYF.